These 26 T cell receptor beta chains were sequenced from one sample in a study of blood T cell repertoires in COVID-19. The repertoire was sequenced with immunoSEQ multiplex PCR; TCRdb's copy has only in-frame clones and lacks some. The sample has 300,000 to 450,000 clones, 85% seen once. Sequences were obtained from peripheral blood. These receptors all stem from a woman under 30 with acute or convalescent COVID-19.

V is TRBV27 and J is TRBJ1-2; possibly TRBD1 for D (6 bases). V was shortened by 6 bases and J by 7 bases, with 18 bases between the two germline ends. The germline CDR1 and CDR2 sequences are MNHEY and SMNVEV (reference sequence). CDR3 length equals 14 residues. The CDR3 sequence: CASSRDGGQGGYTF. CDR3 in DNA: TGTGCCAGCAGCCGGGACGGGGGGCAGGGTGGCTACACCTTC.

The V and J genes are TRBV9 and TRBJ2-1, with D possibly being TRBD2 (5 bases). The CDR3 totals 15 residues. Germline V gene data show CDR1 as SGDLS and CDR2 as YYNGEE. Trimming took 1 base from V and 4 from J, leaving 12 bases between them. CDR3 DNA sequence: TGTGCCAGCAGCGTAAACAGCGGAGTGTACAATGAGCAGTTCTTC. This translates into CASSVNSGVYNEQFF.

The rearrangement links TRBV5-6 to TRBJ2-5, with TRBD2 matching 12 bases. This CDR3 spans 16 amino acids. Germline V gene sequence: CDR1 SGHDT, CDR2 YYEEEE. V gave up 0 bases and J gave up 4 bases; unmatched junction bases: 4. The CDR3 DNA sequence: TGTGCCAGCAGCTTGGCTAGCGGGGGGGCCTCAGAGACCCAGTACTTC. Protein product: CASSLASGGASETQYF.

The rearrangement links TRBV4-1 to TRBJ1-5, with D hard to call. CDR1 is MGHRA and CDR2 is YSYEKL in the germline V gene. The CDR3 contains 14 residues. Trimming pared 4 bases from V and 4 bases from J, leaving 11 bases between. The CDR3 region is CASSLKHPNQPQHF. CDR3 nucleotide sequence: TGCGCCAGCAGCCTCAAACACCCTAATCAGCCCCAGCATTTT.

V is TRBV24-1 and J is TRBJ2-3; 8 bases align to TRBD1. The CDR3 spans 15 residues. CDR1 is KGHDR and CDR2 is SFDVKD in the germline V gene. J gave up 5 bases and V 4 bases, and 7 bases lay outside the gene matches. CDR3 DNA sequence: TGTGCCACCAGTGACGACTCCAGGGGGCGAGATACGCAGTATTTT. Protein: CATSDDSRGRDTQYF.

The chain recombines TRBV5-8 with TRBJ2-7; 8 bases align to TRBD1. With V trimmed by 5 bases and J by 5 bases, 9 bases remained unmatched. In germline, CDR1 is SGHTS, CDR2 YDEGEE. This CDR3 comprises 14 residues. This chain's CDR3 is CASSIRGLGDEQYF. CDR3 nucleotide sequence: TGTGCCAGCAGTATCAGGGGGCTCGGCGACGAGCAGTACTTC.

Of note for this clone: One junction end disagrees with the germline gene, perhaps due to a read error. V is TRBV2 and J is TRBJ2-1, with D possibly being TRBD2 (6 bases). Germline lookup yields CDR1 SNHLY and CDR2 FYNNEI. This CDR3 has 12 residues. The CDR3: CASSELGREGVF. In DNA, the CDR3 is TGTGCCAGCAGTGAATTGGGGCGGGAAGGGGTCTTC.

This clone appeared once. The V call is TRBV6-1, the J call TRBJ2-3; D not certain. The CDR3 length is 16 residues. Between the trimmed V and J ends, which lost 2 bases and 0 bases, there was a span of 12 bases. Germline V gene data show CDR1 as MNHNS and CDR2 as SASEGT. Written as DNA, the CDR3 is TGTGCCAGCAGTGAATTAACGGTGACTAGCACAGATACGCAGTATTTT. Translated, it gives CASSELTVTSTDTQYF.

V is TRBV7-9 and J is TRBJ1-2; 7 bases line up with TRBD1. Unmatched junction bases numbered 6, after V lost 1 base and J lost 7 bases. CDR3 size: 14 residues. Looked up from germline, CDR1 is SEHNR and CDR2 is FQNEAQ (reference sequence). The CDR3, as DNA: TGTGCCAGCAGCTTAGGAGCAGGGGGGTTTGGCTACACCTTC. It translates to CASSLGAGGFGYTF. Based on the CDR3 plus reference TRBV7-9 and TRBJ1-2, the full variable domain is DTGVSQNPRHKITKRGQNVTFRCDPISEHNRLYWYRQTLGQGPEFLTYFQNEAQLEKSRLLSDRFSAERPKGSFSTLEIQRTEQGDSAMYLCASSLGAGGFGYTFGSGTRLTVV.

This chain uses TRBV7-2 with TRBJ2-7; TRBD2 matches at 9 bases. The J segment lost 0 bases and the V segment lost 1 base, leaving 7 bases of the junction unmatched. The CDR3 runs to 17 residues. Germline V gives CDR1 SGHTA, CDR2 FQGNSA. The CDR3 DNA follows: TGTGCCAGCAGCTTAGACGGACTAGCGAGGGGCTCCTACGAGCAGTACTTC. Its translation is CASSLDGLARGSYEQYF.

This chain uses TRBV28 with TRBJ1-2; 7 nucleotides match TRBD1. This CDR3 comprises 13 residues. Per the germline V gene, CDR1 is MDHEN and CDR2 is SYDVKM. With 6 bases clipped from V and 4 bases from J, the junction kept 5 bases outside the gene matches. The CDR3 coding sequence is TGTGCCAGCAGCTTAGGGACAGCCTATGGCTACACCTTC. Its protein is CASSLGTAYGYTF.

This clone was seen a few times. The V call is TRBV7-6, the J call TRBJ2-5, with 8 nucleotides matching TRBD1. Germline values: CDR1 SGHVS, CDR2 FNYEAQ. The CDR3 loop spans 15 amino acids. Germline trimming cut 5 bases from V and 1 base from J; bases unmatched to any gene: 6. CDR3 sequence reads: CASSRGQGAQETQYF. In DNA form, the CDR3 reads TGTGCCAGCAGCCGCGGACAGGGAGCCCAAGAGACCCAGTACTTC. Looking up the rest from reference TRBV7-6 and TRBJ2-5 gives the full variable domain: GAGVSQSPRYKVTKRGQDVALRCDPISGHVSLYWYRQALGQGPEFLTYFNYEAQQDKSGLPNDRFSAERPEGSISTLTIQRTEQRDSAMYRCASSRGQGAQETQYFGPGTRLLVL.

V is TRBV2 and J is TRBJ1-6; D remains ambiguous. CDR1 is SNHLY and CDR2 is FYNNEI in the germline V gene. The CDR3 has 13 residues. The germline V and J ends were trimmed by 6 bases and 4 bases, with 7 bases remaining between them. This chain's CDR3 is CASRRPYNSPLHF. The DNA for the CDR3 is TGTGCCAGCAGGAGGCCTTATAATTCACCCCTCCACTTT.

This clone occurred many times. V usage is TRBV19 and J usage is TRBJ1-3, with 8 bases that match TRBD1. This CDR3 has 16 residues. CDR1 is LNHDA, CDR2 SQIVND, per germline (reference sequence). The trim removed 6 bases at V and 2 bases at J, leaving 9 bases unmatched. This CDR3 is CASRDQGAQTGNTIYF. The CDR3 DNA reads as TGTGCCAGTAGGGATCAGGGGGCGCAGACTGGAAACACCATATATTTT.

In its sample, this clone was seen a few times. The chain employs TRBV19 and TRBJ1-3; TRBD1 aligns across 8 bases. The CDR3 has 15 amino acids. The junction had 8 bases not matched to a gene; V was cut back by 7 bases and J by 3 bases. The germline gives CDR1 LNHDA, CDR2 SQIVND (reference sequence). The CDR3 spells CASIPGGAGGNTIYF. As DNA, the CDR3 is TGTGCCAGTATCCCAGGGGGCGCAGGTGGAAACACCATATATTTT.

This clone was recorded a few times. CDR3 sequence reads: CASSSEDGYNEQFF. In DNA, the CDR3 is TGCGCCAGCAGCTCGGAGGACGGTTACAATGAGCAGTTCTTC. The V and J genes are TRBV5-1 and TRBJ2-1; D is possibly TRBD2 (5 bases). Trimming cost V 3 bases and J 4 bases, with 11 bases left between them. The CDR3 covers 14 residues. Germline V gene data show CDR1 as SGHRS and CDR2 as YFSETQ.

J is TRBJ1-1 and V is TRBV25-1, with TRBD1 identical over 7 bases. V lost 0 bases to trimming and J lost 4 bases; unmatched junction nucleotides: 11. The germline V gene encodes CDR1 MGHDK and CDR2 SYGVNS. The CDR3 is made up of 17 amino acids. In nucleotides, the CDR3 is TGTGCCAGCAGTGAATATTCGGCAGGGGGTTCGGGCACTGAAGCTTTCTTT. Its protein product is CASSEYSAGGSGTEAFF.

The chain recombines TRBV2 with TRBJ1-1; no clear D gene. The length of the CDR3 is 16 residues. In germline, CDR1 is SNHLY, CDR2 FYNNEI. V was cut by 7 bases and J by 6 bases, with 24 bases left in between. CDR3 region: CASNVCTGSPMAEAFF. CDR3 DNA: TGTGCCAGCAATGTGTGTACGGGGTCCCCGATGGCTGAAGCTTTCTTT.

The chain has TRBV21-1 and TRBJ2-1; TRBD1, the D gene given by the table, was not confirmed from the DNA. TRBV21-1 is a pseudogene locus. This CDR3 region has 15 residues. The CDR3 sequence: CATPSQGASYNEQFF. The CDR3 bases are TGTGCCACCCCCAGCCAGGGGGCATCATACAATGAGCAGTTCTTC.

The chain carries TRBV7-3 and TRBJ2-3, with D perhaps TRBD1 (5 bases). The V gene's germline CDR1 is SGHTA and CDR2 FQGTGA. With 4 bases removed from V and 2 bases from J, the gap between germline ends came to 19 bases. This CDR3 is 17 amino acids long. The CDR3 sequence is CASSYQGHSKNTDTQYF. Here the CDR3 DNA reads TGTGCCAGCAGCTACCAAGGACACAGCAAGAACACAGATACGCAGTATTTT.

The chain combines TRBV5-1 with TRBJ2-2; TRBD2 is a possible D gene (6 bases). The CDR3 totals 15 residues. CDR1 SGHRS and CDR2 YFSETQ come from the germline V gene. Trimming removed 5 bases from V and 0 bases from J, with 11 bases in between. CDR3: CASRSGTPNTGELFF. The DNA of the CDR3 is TGCGCCAGCAGATCCGGGACTCCGAACACCGGGGAGCTGTTTTTT.

The J gene is TRBJ1-6, the V gene TRBV2; the D is unclear. V lost 8 bases, J lost 0 bases, and 14 bases lay in between. The CDR3 is made up of 16 amino acids. Germline V gene sequence: CDR1 SNHLY, CDR2 FYNNEI. CDR3 region: CASRRAELSYNSPLHF. CDR3 DNA sequence: TGTGCCAGCCGGAGGGCGGAGCTCTCCTATAATTCACCCCTCCACTTT.

This clone was recorded a few times. CDR3 DNA sequence: TGTGCCAGCAGTTCGTCCGACAGGGGTAACTATGGCTACACCTTC. Its translation: CASSSSDRGNYGYTF. The chain has TRBV6-5 and TRBJ1-2; TRBD1 agrees at 8 bases. With V trimmed by 4 bases and J by 1 base, 5 bases remained unmatched. The V gene's germline CDR1 is MNHEY and CDR2 SVGAGI. This CDR3 is built from 15 residues.

The chain has TRBV19 and TRBJ2-7; 7 positions agree with TRBD1. V trimming: 2 bases; J trimming: 1 base; junction bases outside the gene matches: 8. Germline V lookup: CDR1 LNHDA, CDR2 SQIVND (reference sequence). CDR3 size: 16 residues. The CDR3 region is CASSIRPGTASYEQYF. The CDR3 bases are TGTGCCAGTAGTATAAGACCAGGGACAGCTTCCTACGAGCAGTACTTC.

The sample holds one count of this clone. The V gene is TRBV11-2, the J gene TRBJ2-1, with TRBD2 matching 9 bases. The CDR3 runs 17 residues. Germline V gene lookup returns CDR1 SGHAT and CDR2 FQNNGV. With V trimmed by 1 base and J by 9 bases, 13 bases remained unmatched. Here the CDR3 reads CASSLGVGSGGPGEQFF. CDR3 coding DNA: TGTGCCAGCAGCTTAGGAGTGGGGAGCGGGGGGCCGGGTGAGCAGTTCTTC.

The sample holds many counts of this clone. The CDR3 DNA sequence: TGTGCCAGCAGCGTATTGTCAGCTAACTATGGCTACACCTTC. Amino acid sequence: CASSVLSANYGYTF. V gene TRBV9 combines with J gene TRBJ1-2; unclear D gene. This CDR3 has 14 amino acids. Trimming left V 1 base short and J 0 bases short, with 7 bases between. Per the germline V gene, CDR1 is SGDLS and CDR2 is YYNGEE.